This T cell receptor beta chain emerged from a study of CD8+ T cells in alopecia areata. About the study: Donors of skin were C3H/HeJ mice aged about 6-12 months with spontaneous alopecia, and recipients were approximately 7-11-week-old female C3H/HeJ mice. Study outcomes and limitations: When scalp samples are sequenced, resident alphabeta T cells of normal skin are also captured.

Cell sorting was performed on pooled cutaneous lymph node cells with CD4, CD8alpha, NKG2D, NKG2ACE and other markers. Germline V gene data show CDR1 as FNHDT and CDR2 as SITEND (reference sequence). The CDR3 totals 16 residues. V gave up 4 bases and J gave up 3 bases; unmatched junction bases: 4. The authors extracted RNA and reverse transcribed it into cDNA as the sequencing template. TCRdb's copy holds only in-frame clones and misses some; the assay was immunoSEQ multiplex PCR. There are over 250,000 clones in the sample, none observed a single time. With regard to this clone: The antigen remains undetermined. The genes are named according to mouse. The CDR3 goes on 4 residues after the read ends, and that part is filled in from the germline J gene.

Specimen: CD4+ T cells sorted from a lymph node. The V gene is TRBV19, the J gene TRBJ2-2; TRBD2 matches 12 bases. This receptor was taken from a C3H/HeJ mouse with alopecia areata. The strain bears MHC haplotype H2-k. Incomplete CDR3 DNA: TGTGCCAGCAGTCTCCGACTGGGGGGGCACACCGGG. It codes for CASSLRLGGHTG. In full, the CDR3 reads CASSLRLGGHTGQLYF.